Listed below are T cell receptor beta chains from one sample, sequenced in a study of metastatic and nonmetastatic thyroid tumors. TCRdb re-called the PCR reads via MiXCR. The sample has around 42,000 clones, 9.5% to 12% seen once. The sequenced material came from blood. These TCRs come from a female donor with papillary thyroid cancer or a benign thyroid nodule (not recorded which). Some clones in this sample may be carry-over from other donors' samples. The CDR3 runs from the conserved cysteine through the conserved F or W. Fields, in order: V gene, J gene, CDR3 protein.

>TRBV7-3|TRBJ2-1
CASSPGSATSRNEQFF
>TRBV2|TRBJ2-3
CASPEGAGVTDTQYF
>TRBV20-1|TRBJ2-7
CSARSSGDHYEQYF
>TRBV11-1|TRBJ2-2
CASSLARPNTGELFF
>TRBV20-1|TRBJ2-7
CSARPDSTSYEQYF
>TRBV3-1|TRBJ1-1
CASSQVGDLRENTEAFF
>TRBV12-3/TRBV12-4|TRBJ2-2
CASSSSTGELFF
>TRBV5-1|TRBJ1-1
CASSLEGNTEAFF
>TRBV4-2|TRBJ1-1
CASTQRTGQMNTEAFF
>TRBV28|TRBJ2-2
CATTLGGAGTGELFF
>TRBV6-2/TRBV6-3|TRBJ2-2
CASSYGTGADTGELFF
>TRBV30|TRBJ1-4
CASQGPFREKLFF
>TRBV6-2/TRBV6-3|TRBJ1-3
CASSYSGLRSGNTIYF
>TRBV20-1|TRBJ2-2
CSARTSGTGELFF
>TRBV20-1|TRBJ1-1
CSAQDLPEAFF
>TRBV11-3|TRBJ2-7
CASSLERQQQYF
>TRBV11-2|TRBJ2-5
CASSATRRETQYF
>TRBV19|TRBJ2-7
CASSSGQAIDHEQYF
>TRBV18|TRBJ2-1
CASRYTSGSGDEQFF
>TRBV28|TRBJ2-3
CASSRDYQAFTDTQYF
>TRBV19|TRBJ1-2
CARPSNRDRGHRNYGYTF
>TRBV20-1|TRBJ1-2
CSARGEQGRGYTF
>TRBV4-1|TRBJ1-2
CASSHERVVQFYGYTF
>TRBV5-1|TRBJ1-2
CASSLSGQGAYGYTF
>TRBV7-9|TRBJ2-5
CASSNRDRGVFETQYF
>TRBV7-2|TRBJ1-4
CASSLSWNEKLFF
>TRBV6-6|TRBJ1-6
CASSYGPGSHSYNSPLHF
>TRBV20-1|TRBJ2-3
CSALPLRGATDTQYF
>TRBV30|TRBJ1-2
CAWSVGQCYDYTF
>TRBV19|TRBJ2-2
CASNAIAGVHTGELFF
>TRBV7-6|TRBJ2-5
CASSWGTSWGETQYF
>TRBV9|TRBJ2-1
CASSKSGTTNEQFF
>TRBV2|TRBJ2-5
CASRGTGGWETQYF
>TRBV9|TRBJ1-5
CASSVGSGADQPQHF
>TRBV6-1|TRBJ2-7
CASNKREVTSWEQYF
>TRBV18|TRBJ1-2
CASSPLEGSYGYTF
>TRBV12-3/TRBV12-4|TRBJ1-1
CASTWLLNTEAFF
>TRBV6-2/TRBV6-3|TRBJ1-1
CSSTLRDGEAFF
>TRBV5-1|TRBJ2-1
CASSLAIAGEGDEQFF
>TRBV2|TRBJ2-3
CASSEEDTQYF
>TRBV24-1|TRBJ2-6
CATSAGGSGANVLTF
>TRBV7-2|TRBJ2-1
CASSFSGRFDEQFF
>TRBV28|TRBJ2-5
CASSLTSQETQYF
>TRBV20-1|TRBJ2-7
CSAISSWEQYF
>TRBV7-8|TRBJ1-1
CASSQGGFAEAFF
>TRBV9|TRBJ1-2
CASSVGVGGGYGYTF
>TRBV27|TRBJ2-3
CASSLSGGYTAISTDTQYF
>TRBV7-3|TRBJ2-3
CASSPRGVGDTQYF
>TRBV25-1|TRBJ2-1
CAGSEPLSYEQFF
>TRBV6-1|TRBJ1-5
CASSEQLLEPQHF
>TRBV12-3/TRBV12-4|TRBJ2-1
CASSRVNEQFF
>TRBV11-3|TRBJ2-5
CASSLDIRSEVNF